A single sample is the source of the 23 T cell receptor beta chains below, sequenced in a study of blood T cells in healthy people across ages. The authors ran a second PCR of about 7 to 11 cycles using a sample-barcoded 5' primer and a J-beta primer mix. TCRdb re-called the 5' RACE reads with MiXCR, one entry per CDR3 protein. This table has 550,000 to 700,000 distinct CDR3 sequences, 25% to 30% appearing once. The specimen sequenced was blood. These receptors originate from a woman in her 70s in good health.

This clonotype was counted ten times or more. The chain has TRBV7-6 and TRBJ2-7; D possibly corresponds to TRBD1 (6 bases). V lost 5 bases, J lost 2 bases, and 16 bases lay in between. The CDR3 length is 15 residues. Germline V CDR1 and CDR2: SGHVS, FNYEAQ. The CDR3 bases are TGTGCCAGCAGCCCGACAGGAGGTGAAACCTACGAGCAGTACTTC. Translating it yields CASSPTGGETYEQYF.

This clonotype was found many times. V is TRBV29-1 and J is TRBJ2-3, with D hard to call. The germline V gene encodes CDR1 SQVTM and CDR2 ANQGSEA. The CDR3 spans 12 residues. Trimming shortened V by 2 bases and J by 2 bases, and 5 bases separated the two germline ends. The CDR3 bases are TGCAGCGTTGAAAGCTACACAGATACGCAGTATTTT. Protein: CSVESYTDTQYF.

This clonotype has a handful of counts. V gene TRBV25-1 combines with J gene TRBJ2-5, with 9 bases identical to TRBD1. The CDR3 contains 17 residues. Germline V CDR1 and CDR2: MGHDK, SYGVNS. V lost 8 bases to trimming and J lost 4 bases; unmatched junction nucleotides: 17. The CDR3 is CASSLWKGQGLAETQYF. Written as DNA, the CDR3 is TGTGCCAGCTCTCTGTGGAAGGGACAGGGACTGGCAGAGACCCAGTACTTC.

CDR3 sequence: CASSKVAIQETQYF. CDR3 DNA sequence: TGTGCCAGCAGCAAAGTGGCCATCCAAGAGACCCAGTACTTC. V usage is TRBV21-1 and J usage is TRBJ2-5. TRBV21-1 constitutes a pseudogene. The CDR3 length is 14 residues.

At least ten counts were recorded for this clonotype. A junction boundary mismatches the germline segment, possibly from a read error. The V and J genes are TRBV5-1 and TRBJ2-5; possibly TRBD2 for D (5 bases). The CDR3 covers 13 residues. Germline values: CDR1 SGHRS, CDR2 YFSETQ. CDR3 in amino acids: CASSLALGETQYF. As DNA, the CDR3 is TGTGCCAGCAGCTTAGCGCTGGGGGAGACCCAGTACTTC.

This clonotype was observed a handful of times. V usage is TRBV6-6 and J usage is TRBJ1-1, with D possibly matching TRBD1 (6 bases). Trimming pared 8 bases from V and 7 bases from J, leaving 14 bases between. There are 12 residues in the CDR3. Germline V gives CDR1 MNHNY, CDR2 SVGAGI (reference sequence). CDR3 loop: CASRGGSGEAFF. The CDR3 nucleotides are TGTGCCAGCCGAGGGGGGTCGGGTGAAGCTTTCTTT.

The CDR3 here is CATSRRQGGKNIQYF. CDR3 DNA: TGTGCCACCAGCAGAAGACAGGGTGGCAAAAACATTCAGTACTTC. The chain couples TRBV15 to TRBJ2-4, with 7 positions matching TRBD1. This CDR3 is built from 15 residues. Trimming cost V 2 bases and J 3 bases; bases outside gene matches: 4. Germline CDR1 reads LNHNV; CDR2 reads YYDKDF (reference sequence).

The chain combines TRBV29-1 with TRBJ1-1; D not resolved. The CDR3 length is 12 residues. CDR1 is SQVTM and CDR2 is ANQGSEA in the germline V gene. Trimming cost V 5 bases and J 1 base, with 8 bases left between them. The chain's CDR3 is CSVSVGNTEAFF. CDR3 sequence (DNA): TGCAGCGTTTCGGTTGGGAACACTGAAGCTTTCTTT.

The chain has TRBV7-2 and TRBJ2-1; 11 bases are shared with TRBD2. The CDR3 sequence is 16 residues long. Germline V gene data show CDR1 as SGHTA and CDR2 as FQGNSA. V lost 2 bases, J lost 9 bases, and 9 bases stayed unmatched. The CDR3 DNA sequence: TGTGCCAGCAGCTTAAGGCTTAGCGGGGGGGCGGTTGAGCAGTTCTTC. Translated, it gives CASSLRLSGGAVEQFF.

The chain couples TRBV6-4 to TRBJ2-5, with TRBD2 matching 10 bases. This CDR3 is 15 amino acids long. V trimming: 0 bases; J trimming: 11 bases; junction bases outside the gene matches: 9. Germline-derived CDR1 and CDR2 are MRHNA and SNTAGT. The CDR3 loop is CASSDSSSGGNEQYF. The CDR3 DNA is TGTGCCAGCAGTGACTCGAGTAGCGGGGGGAATGAGCAGTACTTC.

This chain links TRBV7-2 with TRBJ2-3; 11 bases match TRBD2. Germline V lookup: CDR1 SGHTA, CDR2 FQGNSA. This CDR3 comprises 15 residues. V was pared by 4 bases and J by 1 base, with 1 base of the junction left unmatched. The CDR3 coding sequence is TGTGCCAGCAGCTCTAGCGGGGGGCGCACAGATACGCAGTATTTT. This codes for CASSSSGGRTDTQYF.

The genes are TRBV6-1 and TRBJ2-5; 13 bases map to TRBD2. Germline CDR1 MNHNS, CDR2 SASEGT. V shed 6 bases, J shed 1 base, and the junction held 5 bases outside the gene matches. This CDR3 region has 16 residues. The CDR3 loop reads CASRRTSGGPQETQYF. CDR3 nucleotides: TGTGCCAGCAGGCGGACTAGCGGGGGCCCCCAAGAGACCCAGTACTTC.

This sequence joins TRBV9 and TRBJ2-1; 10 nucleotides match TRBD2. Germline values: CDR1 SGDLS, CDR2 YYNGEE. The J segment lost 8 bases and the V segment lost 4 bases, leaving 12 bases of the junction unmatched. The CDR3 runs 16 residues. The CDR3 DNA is TGTGCCAGCAGCCGGGGGACTAGCGAGGGTTACGATGAGCAGTTCTTC. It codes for CASSRGTSEGYDEQFF.

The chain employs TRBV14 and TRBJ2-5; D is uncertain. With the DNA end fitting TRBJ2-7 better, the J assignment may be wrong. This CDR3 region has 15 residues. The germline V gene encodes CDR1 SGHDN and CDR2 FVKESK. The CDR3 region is CASSPLGWADYEQYF. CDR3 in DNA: TGTGCCAGCAGCCCGTTGGGCTGGGCCGACTACGAGCAGTACTTC.

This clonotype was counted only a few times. The DNA of the CDR3 is TGCGCCAGCAGCTTGGGACAGGACTCCTACAATGAGCAGTTCTTC. This gives the protein CASSLGQDSYNEQFF. V is TRBV5-1 and J is TRBJ2-1; weak D call: TRBD1 (6 bases). The CDR3 is 15 amino acids. The germline V gene has CDR1 SGHRS and CDR2 YFSETQ. Trimming stripped 0 bases from V and 0 bases from J, with 7 bases between.

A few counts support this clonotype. CDR3 protein: CASTPGLRGGRETQYF. The CDR3, as DNA: TGTGCCAGCACTCCCGGTCTCAGGGGAGGTAGAGAGACCCAGTACTTC. V usage is TRBV12-3 or TRBV12-4 and J usage is TRBJ2-5; either TRBD1 or TRBD2 may fit D (6 bases each). V gave up 7 bases and J gave up 4 bases, with 22 bases separating them. This CDR3 region has 16 residues.

For the CDR3, the DNA is TGCGCCAGCAGCTTGTTCGGCAGGGAGTCGGGCGGCTACACCTTC. Its protein is CASSLFGRESGGYTF. The chain links TRBV5-1 to TRBJ1-2, with a weak D call TRBD1 (5 bases). The V and J ends lost 1 base and 8 bases respectively, with 18 bases between them. CDR1 SGHRS and CDR2 YFSETQ come from the germline V gene. The CDR3 runs 15 residues.

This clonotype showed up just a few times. DNA of the CDR3: TGCAGTGTACGGAATCCAGGGGGGGTTTCCTACGAGCAGTACTTC. This codes for CSVRNPGGVSYEQYF. V usage is TRBV20-1 and J usage is TRBJ2-7; D is perhaps TRBD1 or TRBD2 (7 bases each). The V and J ends lost 7 bases and 1 base respectively, with 20 bases between them. This CDR3 spans 15 amino acids. Per the germline V gene, CDR1 is DFQATT and CDR2 is SNEGSKA (reference sequence).

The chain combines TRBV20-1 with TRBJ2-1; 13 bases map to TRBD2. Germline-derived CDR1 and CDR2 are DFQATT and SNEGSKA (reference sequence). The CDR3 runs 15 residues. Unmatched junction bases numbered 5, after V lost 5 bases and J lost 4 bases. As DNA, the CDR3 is TGCAGTGCTGCTGAACTAGCGGGGGGGTACAATGAGCAGTTCTTC. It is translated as CSAAELAGGYNEQFF.

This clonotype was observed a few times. Here the CDR3 DNA reads TGCAGTGCTAGGAGCAGTACCTACGAGCAGTACTTC. Translated: CSARSSTYEQYF. This rearrangement joins TRBV20-1 to TRBJ2-7; D gene unclear. The length of the CDR3 is 12 residues. Per the germline V gene, CDR1 is DFQATT and CDR2 is SNEGSKA (reference sequence). V lost 3 bases to trimming and J lost 2 bases, with 8 bases between them.

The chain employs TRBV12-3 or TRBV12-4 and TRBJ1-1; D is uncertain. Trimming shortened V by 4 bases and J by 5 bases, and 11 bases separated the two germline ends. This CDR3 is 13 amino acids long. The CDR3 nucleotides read TGTGCCAGCAGTTCCCGTGAGGCGACTGAAGCTTTCTTT. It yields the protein CASSSREATEAFF.

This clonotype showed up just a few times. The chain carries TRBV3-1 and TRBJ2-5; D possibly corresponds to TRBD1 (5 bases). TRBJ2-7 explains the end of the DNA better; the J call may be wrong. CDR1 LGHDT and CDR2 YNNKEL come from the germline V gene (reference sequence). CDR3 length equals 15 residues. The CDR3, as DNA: TGTGCCAGCAGCCCGAGTGACGACAGATATTACGAGCAGTACTTC. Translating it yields CASSPSDDRYYEQYF.

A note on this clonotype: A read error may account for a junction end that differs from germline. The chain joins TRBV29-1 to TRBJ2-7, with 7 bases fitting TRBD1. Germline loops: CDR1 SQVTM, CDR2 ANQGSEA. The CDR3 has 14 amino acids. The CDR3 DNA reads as TGCAGCGCTGTGGACAGGCCCAGCTCCTGCGAGCAGTACTTC. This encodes CSAVDRPSSCEQYF.